These 8 T cell receptor beta chains were all obtained from the same sample, sequenced in a study of OX40 agonist ivuxolimab in advanced cancers. Only in-frame clones appear in the TCRdb table, and some are missing; sequencing was by immunoSEQ multiplex PCR. The data contain around 85,000 clones, less than 95% of them seen just once; the ten biggest clones take up approximately 1.5%. The material sequenced was CD4+ or CD8+ T cells sorted from blood, taken in a trial of the OX40 agonist ivuxolimab. The receptors stem from an adult with an advanced solid tumor such as melanoma, head and neck, liver or kidney cancer.

This rearrangement joins TRBV6-1 to TRBJ1-6, with no clear D. The CDR3 is made up of 13 amino acids. CDR1 and CDR2 (germline): MNHNS, SASEGT. The V end lost 1 base, the J end lost 7 bases, and 5 bases lay between the germline ends. The CDR3 loop is CASSEGANSPLHF. CDR3 nucleotide sequence: TGTGCCAGCAGTGAAGGGGCGAATTCACCCCTCCACTTT.

The chain combines TRBV28 with TRBJ1-1; D ambiguous. Germline CDR1 MDHEN, CDR2 SYDVKM. Trimming stripped 3 bases from V and 0 bases from J, with 17 bases between. There are 17 residues in the CDR3. The DNA of the CDR3 is TGTGCCAGCAGTTTGGGGAGAGGTCTGGGTATGAACACTGAAGCTTTCTTT. This sequence encodes CASSLGRGLGMNTEAFF. The full variable domain, with the rest looked up from reference TRBV28 and TRBJ1-1, is DVKVTQSSRYLVKRTGEKVFLECVQDMDHENMFWYRQDPGLGLRLIYFSYDVKMKEKGDIPEGYSVSREKKERFSLILESASTNQTSMYLCASSLGRGLGMNTEAFFGQGTRLTVV.

This clone has just one count. The J gene is TRBJ1-1, the V gene TRBV7-9, with D maybe TRBD1 (5 bases). The germline gives CDR1 SEHNR, CDR2 FQNEAQ (reference sequence). V lost 11 bases to trimming and J lost 2 bases, with 15 bases between them. This CDR3 has 13 amino acids. The DNA of the CDR3 is TGTGCCGGCGAGGGACGGTTTAACACTGAAGCTTTCTTT. This encodes CAGEGRFNTEAFF. The full variable domain, its missing parts supplied by reference TRBV7-9 and TRBJ1-1, is DTGVSQNPRHKITKRGQNVTFRCDPISEHNRLYWYRQTLGQGPEFLTYFQNEAQLEKSRLLSDRFSAERPKGSFSTLEIQRTEQGDSAMYLCAGEGRFNTEAFFGQGTRLTVV.

The chain carries TRBV28 and TRBJ1-1, with 7 bases aligning to TRBD1. Germline trimming cut 6 bases from V and 2 bases from J; bases unmatched to any gene: 6. CDR3 length equals 14 residues. Germline V gene data show CDR1 as MDHEN and CDR2 as SYDVKM. CDR3 amino acids: CASRDRDRNTEAFF. The CDR3 DNA sequence: TGTGCCAGCAGAGACCGGGACAGAAACACTGAAGCTTTCTTT.

This CDR3 is CASPRGNTIYF. The CDR3 DNA reads as TGTGCCAGCCCTCGGGGAAACACCATATATTTT. The rearrangement links TRBV21-1 to TRBJ1-3. TRBV21-1 is assigned pseudogene status. This CDR3 has 11 amino acids.

This sequence joins TRBV5-1 and TRBJ2-3; D ambiguous. Trimming stripped 2 bases from V and 2 bases from J, with 9 bases between. CDR1 and CDR2 from the germline V gene are SGHRS and YFSETQ. CDR3 size: 14 residues. The CDR3 region is CASSFSDPTDTQYF. Here the CDR3 DNA reads TGCGCCAGCAGCTTTTCGGACCCCACAGATACGCAGTATTTT.

The rearrangement uses TRBV28 and TRBJ2-2; TRBD2 matches at 13 bases. The CDR3 length is 22 residues. Germline CDR1 MDHEN, CDR2 SYDVKM. Unmatched junction bases numbered 23, after V lost 6 bases and J lost 4 bases. The CDR3 here is CASRTPSSRLAGGPRTTGELFF. The CDR3 DNA is TGTGCCAGCAGAACCCCATCGTCCCGACTAGCGGGAGGCCCCAGGACCACCGGGGAGCTGTTTTTT.

The chain employs TRBV6-5 and TRBJ1-1; D is uncertain. Germline-derived CDR1 and CDR2 are MNHEY and SVGAGI. Trimming took 0 bases from V and 0 from J, leaving 8 bases between them. The CDR3 has 15 residues. The CDR3 is CASSYSITVNTEAFF. The CDR3 nucleotides read TGTGCCAGCAGTTACTCGATCACGGTGAACACTGAAGCTTTCTTT.